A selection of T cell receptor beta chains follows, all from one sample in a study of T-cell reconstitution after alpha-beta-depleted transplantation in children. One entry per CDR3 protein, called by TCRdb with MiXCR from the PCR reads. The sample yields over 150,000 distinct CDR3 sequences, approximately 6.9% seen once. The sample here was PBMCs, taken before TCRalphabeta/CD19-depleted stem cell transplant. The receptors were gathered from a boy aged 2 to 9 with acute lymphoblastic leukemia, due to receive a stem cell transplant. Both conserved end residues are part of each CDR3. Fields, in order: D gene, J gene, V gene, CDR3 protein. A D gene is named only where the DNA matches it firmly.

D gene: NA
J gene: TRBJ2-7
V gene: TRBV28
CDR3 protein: CASSLLDYLYEQYF

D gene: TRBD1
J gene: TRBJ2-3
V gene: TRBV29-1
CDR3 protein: CSVETGGDTQYF

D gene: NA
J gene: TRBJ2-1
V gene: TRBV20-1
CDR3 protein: CSAPKGGNEQFF

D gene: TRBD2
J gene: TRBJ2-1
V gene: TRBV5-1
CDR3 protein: CASSLFGFASGMSSYNEQFF

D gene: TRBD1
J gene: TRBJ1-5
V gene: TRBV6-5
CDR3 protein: CASRTGTGSQPQHF

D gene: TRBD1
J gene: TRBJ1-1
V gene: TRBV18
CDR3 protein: CASSPPGQALGEAFF

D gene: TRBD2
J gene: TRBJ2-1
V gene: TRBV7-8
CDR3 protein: CASSFWGGIYNEQFF

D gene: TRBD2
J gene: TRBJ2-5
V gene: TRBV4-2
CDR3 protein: CASSQDFAGEGETQYF

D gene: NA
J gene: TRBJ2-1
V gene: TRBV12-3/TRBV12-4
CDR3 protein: CASTFRGSYNEQFF

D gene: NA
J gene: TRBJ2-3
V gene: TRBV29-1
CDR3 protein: CSVAPTGDPISTDTQYF

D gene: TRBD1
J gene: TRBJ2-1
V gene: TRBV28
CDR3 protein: CASSIRDRVYNEQFF

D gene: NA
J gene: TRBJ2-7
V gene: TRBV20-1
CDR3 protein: CSGVEQGFLYEQYF

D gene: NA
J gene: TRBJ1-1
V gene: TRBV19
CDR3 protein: CASSTLDRTTFF

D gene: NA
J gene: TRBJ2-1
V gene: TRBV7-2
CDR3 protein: CASSLKQRNEQFF

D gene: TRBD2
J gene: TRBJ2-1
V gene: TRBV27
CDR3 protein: CASSFQVFPGTSGSSYNEQFF

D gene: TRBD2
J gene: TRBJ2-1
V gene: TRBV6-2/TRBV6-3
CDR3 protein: CASTGTISYNEQFF

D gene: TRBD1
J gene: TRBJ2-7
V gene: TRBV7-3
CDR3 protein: CASSLTATGISYEQYF

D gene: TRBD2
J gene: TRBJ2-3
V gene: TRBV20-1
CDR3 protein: CSARRDSGGRDTQYF

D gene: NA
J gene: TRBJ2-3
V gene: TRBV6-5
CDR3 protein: CASSYGVASTDTQYF

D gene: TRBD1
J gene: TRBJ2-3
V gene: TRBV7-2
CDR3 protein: CASSPGQHTDTQYF

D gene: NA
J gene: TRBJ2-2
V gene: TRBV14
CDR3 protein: CASSRIGGSNTGELFF

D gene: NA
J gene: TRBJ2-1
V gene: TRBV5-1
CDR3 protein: CASSVGSYNEQFF

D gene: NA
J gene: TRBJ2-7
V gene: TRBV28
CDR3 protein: CASSYPEQGGAEQYF

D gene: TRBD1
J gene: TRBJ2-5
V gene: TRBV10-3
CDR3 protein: CAVKPQGAETQYF

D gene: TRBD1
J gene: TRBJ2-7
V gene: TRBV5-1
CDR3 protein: CASRPSQGGDYEQYF

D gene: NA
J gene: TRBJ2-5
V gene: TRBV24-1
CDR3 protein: CATSDPGTANQETQYF

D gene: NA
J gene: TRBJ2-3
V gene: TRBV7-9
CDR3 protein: CASSHGGSSDTQYF

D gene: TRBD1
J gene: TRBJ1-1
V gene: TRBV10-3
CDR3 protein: CAISEFRTGETEAFF

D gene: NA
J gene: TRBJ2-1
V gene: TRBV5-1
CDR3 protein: CASSLGSASSNEQFF

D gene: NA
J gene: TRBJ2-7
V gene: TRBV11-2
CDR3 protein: CASSLEDEQYF

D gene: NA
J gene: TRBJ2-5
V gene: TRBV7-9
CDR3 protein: CASSLAQAGFCETQYF

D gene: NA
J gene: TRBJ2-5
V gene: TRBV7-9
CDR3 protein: CASEGGVDQETQYF

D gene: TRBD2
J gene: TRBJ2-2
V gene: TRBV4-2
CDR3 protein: CASSQASGGGGELFF

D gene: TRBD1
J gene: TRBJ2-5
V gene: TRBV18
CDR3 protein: CASSPGQGRETQYF